This entry lists 3 T cell receptor beta chains sequenced from one sample in a study of T-cell reconstitution after alpha-beta-depleted transplantation in children. Researchers prepared the TCRbeta library using unique molecular identifiers, the study reports. Each CDR3 protein is one row after TCRdb ran MiXCR on the PCR reads. The sample yields around 480,000 distinct CDR3 sequences, about 33% seen once. Sample: PBMCs from the stem cell graft donor, taken from the stem cell graft. Source of these receptors: a human donor who donated a stem cell graft to a child with aplastic anemia.

The chain combines TRBV27 with TRBJ1-5; D remains ambiguous. V lost 3 bases and J 1 base, leaving 4 bases between the germline ends. CDR1 and CDR2 from the germline V gene are MNHEY and SMNVEV (reference sequence). CDR3 size: 13 residues. The CDR3 region is CASSLKSNQPQHF. In nucleotides, the CDR3 is TGTGCCAGCAGTTTGAAGAGCAATCAGCCCCAGCATTTT.

This clonotype was observed a handful of times. J is TRBJ2-7 and V is TRBV27, with D uncertain. Trimming took off 4 bases at V and 2 bases at J, with 9 bases between the two ends. The germline gives CDR1 MNHEY, CDR2 SMNVEV (reference sequence). This CDR3 is 13 amino acids long. The CDR3 reads CASSSTSTYEQYV. Written as DNA, the CDR3 is TGTGCCAGCAGTTCTACATCTACCTACGAGCAGTACGTC.

The rearrangement joins TRBV29-1 to TRBJ2-7; the D is unclear. Deletions cut 3 bases from V and 7 bases from J, with 16 bases between. This CDR3 region has 13 residues. Germline V gene sequence: CDR1 SQVTM, CDR2 ANQGSEA. CDR3 nucleotide sequence: TGCAGCGTTGAGGAACCGAGAGATAGGGAGCAGTACGTC. This sequence encodes CSVEEPRDREQYV.